This T cell receptor (beta chain) was identified during a study of T cell clonotyping in hematopoietic cell transplantation. Study findings and constraints: Broader posttransplant TCR repertoire diversity was predicted by graft donor and pretransplant recipient Inverse Simpson Index values. Pathologically expanded recipient clonotypes increased progressively from day 30 to day 180 as diversity fell.

Libraries were prepared by immunoSEQ multiplex PCR; TCRdb keeps only in-frame clonotypes and omits some of them. This table has about 2,100 clones, roughly 94% appearing once. This CDR3 comprises 14 residues. V was shortened by 3 bases and J by 6 bases, with 15 bases between the two germline ends. CDR1 is LNHDA and CDR2 is SQIVND in the germline V gene (reference sequence). Points on this clone: Antigen unknown.

The chain is built from TRBV19 and TRBJ2-7; possibly TRBD1 for D (5 bases). Material: peripheral blood mononuclear cells. The sequence was collected from a man between 45 and 60 years old in good health. Some clones in this sample may be carry-over from other donors' samples. The DNA for the CDR3 is TGTGCCAGTAGTATTGGACACATGTTCACCGAGCAGTACTTC. Amino acids: CASSIGHMFTEQYF.